Each of the 21 T cell receptor beta chains below was sequenced from the same sample in a study of cytomegalovirus exposure and HLA in healthy donors. The PCR contained 60 Vbeta and 13 Jbeta primers. Method: immunoSEQ multiplex PCR; TCRdb's copy keeps in-frame clones and lacks some. The sample yields 54,000 or so clones, about two thirds seen once. The source material was PBMCs. These receptors were collected from a woman aged 55-70 years in good health and CMV-seropositive.

This clone has a single count. The rearrangement links TRBV5-8 to TRBJ1-1; possibly TRBD1 for D (6 bases). Germline values: CDR1 SGHTS, CDR2 YDEGEE. V shed 0 bases and J shed 2 bases, with 17 bases lying between them. This CDR3 is built from 17 residues. The CDR3 region is CASSLESRGFGNTEAFF. CDR3 DNA sequence: TGTGCCAGCAGCTTGGAGTCCAGGGGCTTTGGAAACACTGAAGCTTTCTTT.

J is TRBJ2-1 and V is TRBV7-2; 7 bases line up with TRBD1. The length of the CDR3 is 15 residues. The ends lost 0 bases at V and 2 bases at J; junction bases unmatched: 1. Germline CDR1 and CDR2: SGHTA and FQGNSA. CDR3 bases: TGTGCCAGCAGCTTAGCGCAGGGGGCCTACAATGAGCAGTTCTTC. Translating gives CASSLAQGAYNEQFF. The full variable domain, in which reference TRBV7-2 and TRBJ2-1 provide the parts outside the CDR3, is GAGVSQSPSNKVTEKGKDVELRCDPISGHTALYWYRQSLGQGLEFLIYFQGNSAPDKSGLPSDRFSAERTGGSVSTLTIQRTQQEDSAVYLCASSLAQGAYNEQFFGPGTRLTVL.

This CDR3 reads CAITASGQPQHF. DNA of the CDR3: TGTGCCATTACAGCCTCGGGGCAGCCCCAGCATTTT. V is TRBV28 and J is TRBJ1-5; unclear D gene. The CDR3 is made up of 12 amino acids. CDR1 and CDR2 (germline): MDHEN, SYDVKM. V lost 10 bases, J lost 7 bases, and 14 bases lay in between.

The DNA of the CDR3 is TGTGCCAGCAGCCGAGGGGGCAGGGGAAACACCGGGGAGCTGTTTTTT. This codes for CASSRGGRGNTGELFF. The V and J genes are TRBV7-8 and TRBJ2-2, with 7 bases lining up with TRBD1. Per the germline V gene, CDR1 is SGHVS and CDR2 is FQNEAQ. This CDR3 comprises 16 residues. V shed 5 bases, J shed 2 bases, and the junction held 8 bases outside the gene matches.

The chain combines TRBV28 with TRBJ1-1; 11 nucleotides align to TRBD1. Germline loops: CDR1 MDHEN, CDR2 SYDVKM. V lost 7 bases to trimming and J lost 4 bases; unmatched junction nucleotides: 8. The CDR3 contains 15 residues. This chain's CDR3 is CASIPGGQGGTEAFF. The CDR3 DNA reads as TGTGCCAGCATACCTGGGGGACAGGGGGGCACTGAAGCTTTCTTT.

This clone turned up a few times. One end of the junction varies from germline; a read error may be responsible. CDR3 in amino acids: CASSYDRRYSNQPQHF. The CDR3 bases are TGTGCCAGCAGTTACGACAGAAGATATAGCAATCAGCCCCAGCATTTT. J is TRBJ1-5 and V is TRBV10-3; a weak D match, TRBD1 (5 bases). Germline CDR1 is ENHRY and CDR2 is SYGVKD. CDR3 length: 16 amino acids.

The chain combines TRBV7-6 with TRBJ1-3, with D uncertain. Germline V gene lookup returns CDR1 SGHVS and CDR2 FNYEAQ. Trimming left V 7 bases short and J 0 bases short, with 10 bases between. The CDR3 totals 14 residues. The CDR3 sequence is CASTAGTSGNTIYF. For the CDR3, the DNA is TGTGCCAGCACGGCGGGAACCTCTGGAAACACCATATATTTT.

V usage is TRBV19 and J usage is TRBJ2-7; tentatively, D is TRBD1 (5 bases). V lost 5 bases and J 3 bases, leaving 17 bases between the germline ends. The CDR3 consists of 15 residues. Germline CDR1 LNHDA, CDR2 SQIVND (reference sequence). CDR3 coding DNA: TGTGCCAGTAGTCAATTCGCGACAGCAGGCTACGAGCAGTACTTC. It encodes CASSQFATAGYEQYF.

This clone was counted a single time. V usage is TRBV6-1 and J usage is TRBJ1-1, with D unclear. Per germline, CDR1 MNHNS and CDR2 SASEGT. Trimming stripped 4 bases from V and 5 bases from J, with 11 bases between. This CDR3 contains 13 residues. Here the CDR3 DNA reads TGTGCCAGCAGTGCTCAGCGGGGTACTGAAGCTTTCTTT. Translation: CASSAQRGTEAFF.

The chain couples TRBV19 to TRBJ1-3, with 7 bases fitting TRBD1. Germline CDR1 and CDR2: LNHDA and SQIVND (reference sequence). CDR3 length equals 17 residues. J gave up 4 bases and V 5 bases, and 14 bases lay outside the gene matches. The CDR3 protein is CASSHDLLGGAGNTIYF. CDR3 in DNA: TGTGCCAGTAGTCATGATCTTCTAGGGGGCGCGGGAAACACCATATATTTT. Drawing the rest from reference TRBV19 and TRBJ1-3, the complete variable domain is DGGITQSPKYLFRKEGQNVTLSCEQNLNHDAMYWYRQDPGQGLRLIYYSQIVNDFQKGDIAEGYSVSREKKESFPLTVTSAQKNPTAFYLCASSHDLLGGAGNTIYFGEGSWLTVV.

V gene TRBV27 combines with J gene TRBJ2-7, with TRBD1 matching 7 bases. V was pared by 8 bases and J by 5 bases, with 18 bases of the junction left unmatched. Germline CDR1 and CDR2: MNHEY and SMNVEV (reference sequence). The CDR3 consists of 16 residues. CDR3 DNA sequence: TGTGCCAGCCGTGACCCCGGGACAGCCCAATTGAACGAGCAGTACTTC. Translating it yields CASRDPGTAQLNEQYF.

The DNA of the CDR3 is TGTGCCAGCAGCGTAGTGGGGACTTACACAGATACGCAGTATTTT. It codes for CASSVVGTYTDTQYF. The chain employs TRBV9 and TRBJ2-3, with D possibly being TRBD2 (6 bases). V lost 0 bases, J lost 2 bases, and 10 bases lay in between. This CDR3 has 15 residues. Germline loops: CDR1 SGDLS, CDR2 YYNGEE.

This clone was counted only a few times. The chain employs TRBV13 and TRBJ2-7; D is possibly TRBD1 (5 bases). V was pared by 8 bases and J by 2 bases, with 16 bases between. The germline V gene encodes CDR1 PRHDT and CDR2 FYEKMQ (reference sequence). The CDR3 length is 14 residues. CDR3 DNA: TGTGCCAGCGGAGACAGTAAAACCGCCTACGAGCAGTACTTC. It specifies CASGDSKTAYEQYF. Full variable domain (missing parts from reference TRBV13 and TRBJ2-7): AAGVIQSPRHLIKEKRETATLKCYPIPRHDTVYWYQQGPGQDPQFLISFYEKMQSDKGSIPDRFSAQQFSDYHSELNMSSLELGDSALYFCASGDSKTAYEQYFGPGTRLTVT.

The chain carries TRBV18 and TRBJ1-5; D is uncertain. Germline loops: CDR1 KGHSH, CDR2 LQKENI. V was clipped by 8 bases and J by 4 bases, with 15 bases between them. The CDR3 consists of 14 residues. CDR3: CASHEGGGNQPQHF. The DNA of the CDR3 is TGTGCCAGCCACGAGGGCGGTGGAAATCAGCCCCAGCATTTT.

This clone was counted between two and nine times. The rearrangement links TRBV11-2 to TRBJ2-7; the D is unclear. Germline V lookup: CDR1 SGHAT, CDR2 FQNNGV. Between the trimmed V and J ends, which lost 5 bases and 0 bases, there was a span of 14 bases. This CDR3 contains 15 residues. The chain's CDR3 is CASSPEPENSYEQYF. The CDR3, as DNA: TGTGCCAGCAGCCCTGAACCAGAAAACTCCTACGAGCAGTACTTC.

This chain links TRBV6-6 with TRBJ1-3; no reliable D call. Trimming removed 0 bases from V and 0 bases from J, with 6 bases in between. CDR1 MNHNY and CDR2 SVGAGI come from the germline V gene (reference sequence). The CDR3 is 15 amino acids. DNA of the CDR3: TGTGCCAGCAGTTACTCAAGACTCTCTGGAAACACCATATATTTT. It codes for CASSYSRLSGNTIYF.

This rearrangement joins TRBV19 to TRBJ1-5; 9 bases agree with TRBD1. The V gene end was trimmed by 1 base and the J gene end by 4 bases; junction bases not matched to a gene: 5. Germline V gene lookup returns CDR1 LNHDA and CDR2 SQIVND (reference sequence). The CDR3 spans 16 residues. The CDR3 spells CASSIVGQGPNQPQHF. For the CDR3, the DNA is TGTGCCAGTAGTATAGTAGGACAGGGGCCGAATCAGCCCCAGCATTTT.

CDR3: CASSLEQNYEQYF. The CDR3, as DNA: TGTGCCAGCAGCTTAGAACAGAACTACGAGCAGTACTTC. The V gene is TRBV7-2, the J gene TRBJ2-7; D gene ambiguous. The CDR3 has 13 residues. CDR1 and CDR2 (germline): SGHTA, FQGNSA. The V and J ends lost 1 base and 3 bases respectively, with 7 bases between them.

Here the CDR3 reads CASSQRQYTGELFF. In nucleotides, the CDR3 is TGTGCCAGCAGCCAACGTCAGTACACCGGGGAGCTGTTTTTT. The chain recombines TRBV14 with TRBJ2-2; D ambiguous. CDR1 is SGHDN, CDR2 FVKESK, per germline. This CDR3 region has 14 residues. V was shortened by 2 bases and J by 3 bases, with 7 bases between the two germline ends.

The rearrangement links TRBV7-3 to TRBJ1-1; 10 bases are shared with TRBD1. Looked up from germline, CDR1 is SGHTA and CDR2 is FQGTGA. Trimming at V came to 2 bases and at J to 5 bases, leaving 5 bases not matched to a gene. The CDR3 runs to 15 residues. The CDR3: CASSLSDRGGTEAFF. The CDR3 DNA is TGTGCCAGCAGCTTATCGGACAGGGGGGGGACTGAAGCTTTCTTT.

The chain recombines TRBV4-1 with TRBJ1-4; D possibly corresponds to TRBD1 (6 bases). The V end was cut by 0 bases, the J end by 6 bases, with 17 bases between. The CDR3 is 17 residues long. Germline V gene data show CDR1 as MGHRA and CDR2 as YSYEKL. The CDR3 sequence: CASSQDHLGGRDEKLFF. The CDR3 DNA sequence: TGCGCCAGCAGCCAAGATCATCTAGGGGGAAGGGATGAAAAACTGTTTTTT.